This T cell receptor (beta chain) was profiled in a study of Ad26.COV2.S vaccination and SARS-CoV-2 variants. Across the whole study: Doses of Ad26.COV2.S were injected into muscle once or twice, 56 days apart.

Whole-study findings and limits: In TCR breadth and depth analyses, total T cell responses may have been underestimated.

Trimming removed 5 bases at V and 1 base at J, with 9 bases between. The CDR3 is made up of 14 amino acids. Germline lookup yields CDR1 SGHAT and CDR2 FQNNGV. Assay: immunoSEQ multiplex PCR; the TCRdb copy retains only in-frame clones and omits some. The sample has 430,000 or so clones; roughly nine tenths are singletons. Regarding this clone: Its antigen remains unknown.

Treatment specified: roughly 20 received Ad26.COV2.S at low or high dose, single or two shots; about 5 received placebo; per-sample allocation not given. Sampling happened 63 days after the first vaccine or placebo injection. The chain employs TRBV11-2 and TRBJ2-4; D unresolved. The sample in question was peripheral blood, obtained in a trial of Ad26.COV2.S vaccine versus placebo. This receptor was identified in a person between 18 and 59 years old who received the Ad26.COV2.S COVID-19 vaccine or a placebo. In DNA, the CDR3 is TGTGCCAGCAGCCCCAGAATGGCCAAAAACATTCAGTACTTC. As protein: CASSPRMAKNIQYF.